The 14 T cell receptor beta chains reported below all come from one sample, sequenced in a study of a mutant IDH1 vaccine in newly diagnosed glioma. Clones were sequenced by immunoSEQ multiplex PCR, and TCRdb holds only the in-frame ones, with some missing. The sample has some 130,000 clones, around 80% seen once. Stated time point: week 11, during vaccination. One vaccine dose held 300 ug of mutant IDH1 20-mer peptide and came with topical imiquimod. These TCRs are of unknown antigen specificity. The sequencing used PBMCs, collected from a glioma patient whose treatment included an IDH1 peptide vaccine. The receptor set was obtained from a man between 35 and 55 years old with glioma.

This clone appeared a single time. This chain joins TRBV19 and TRBJ1-1; D remains unclear. The CDR3 length is 16 residues. In germline, CDR1 is LNHDA, CDR2 SQIVND (reference sequence). V gave up 7 bases and J gave up 4 bases, with 22 bases separating them. In DNA, the CDR3 is TGTGCCAGTACCACCTTGGGAAGGGTTTCGTCCACTGAAGCTTTCTTT. It translates to CASTTLGRVSSTEAFF.

The table lists this clone with a few counts. The chain recombines TRBV29-1 with TRBJ1-1; 8 bases line up with TRBD1. Germline V CDR1 and CDR2: SQVTM, ANQGSEA. This CDR3 is 13 amino acids long. The V and J ends lost 5 bases and 5 bases, in that order; junction bases with no gene match: 7. CDR3 sequence: CSVRTGPITEAFF. In DNA form, the CDR3 reads TGCAGCGTTCGGACAGGGCCGATTACTGAAGCTTTCTTT.

The chain combines TRBV19 with TRBJ2-1, with 9 bases fitting TRBD1. V lost 6 bases and J lost 6; bases outside the gene matches: 9. CDR1 is LNHDA, CDR2 SQIVND, per germline (reference sequence). This CDR3 region has 15 residues. This CDR3 is CASRLAGTGTNEQFF. CDR3 DNA sequence: TGTGCCAGTAGACTGGCCGGGACAGGGACCAATGAGCAGTTCTTC.

CDR3 amino acids: CASSQDPPSTSGGIDTQYF. In DNA, the CDR3 is TGTGCCAGCAGCCAAGATCCCCCCTCGACTAGCGGGGGTATAGATACGCAGTATTTT. This chain joins TRBV4-2 and TRBJ2-3, with 12 bases fitting TRBD2. The junction had 12 bases not matched to a gene; V was cut back by 0 bases and J by 5 bases. The CDR3 is 19 amino acids. Germline CDR1 reads LGHNA; CDR2 reads YNFKEQ.

Regarding this clone: Different DNA sequences within this sample yield the same CDR3. The chain recombines TRBV7-8 with TRBJ1-5; D is perhaps TRBD1 (5 bases). V was trimmed by 5 bases and J by 2 bases, leaving 13 bases between them. CDR3 length equals 15 residues. From germline, CDR1 is SGHVS and CDR2 FQNEAQ. The CDR3 sequence is CASSPRDGGNQPQHF. CDR3 bases: TGTGCCAGCAGCCCGCGGGACGGCGGCAATCAGCCCCAGCATTTT.

The chain joins TRBV18 to TRBJ2-3; D may match TRBD1 or TRBD2 (6 bases each). CDR1 KGHSH and CDR2 LQKENI come from the germline V gene. CDR3 length: 18 amino acids. The V end was cut by 5 bases, the J end by 0 bases, with 21 bases between. CDR3 sequence: CASSSRGLATTSTDTQYF. The CDR3 region has the DNA TGTGCCAGCTCATCTCGGGGGCTAGCGACGACTAGCACAGATACGCAGTATTTT.

This clone appeared a single time. This sequence joins TRBV21-1 and TRBJ1-2. TRBV21-1 is a pseudogene segment. CDR3 length equals 15 residues. Here the CDR3 DNA reads TGTGCCAGCAGCAAAGAGGTCAGGCGGATCTATGGCTACACCTTC. Translated: CASSKEVRRIYGYTF.

The genes are TRBV28 and TRBJ2-3; the D gene is possibly TRBD1 (6 bases). Germline V gives CDR1 MDHEN, CDR2 SYDVKM. This CDR3 comprises 16 residues. V was trimmed by 5 bases and J by 4 bases, leaving 19 bases between them. CDR3 sequence reads: CASSLPPAQGSDTQYF. The CDR3 DNA reads TGTGCCAGCAGTCTGCCCCCCGCACAGGGATCAGATACGCAGTATTTT.

This sequence joins TRBV5-4 and TRBJ2-2; D uncertain. Trimming removed 1 base at V and 7 bases at J, with 8 bases between. The CDR3 consists of 13 residues. Germline assignment: CDR1 SGHNT and CDR2 YYREEE (reference sequence). CDR3 residues: CASSLPGVGELFF. CDR3 DNA sequence: TGTGCCAGCAGCTTGCCAGGAGTCGGGGAGCTGTTTTTT.

The chain employs TRBV5-1 and TRBJ1-1; D remains ambiguous. V lost 3 bases and J lost 0, with 9 bases in between. Germline V gives CDR1 SGHRS, CDR2 YFSETQ. There are 14 residues in the CDR3. The CDR3 nucleotides are TGCGCCAGCAGCTCACCCTACATGAACACTGAAGCTTTCTTT. Translating it yields CASSSPYMNTEAFF. The whole variable domain, filled in from reference TRBV5-1 and TRBJ1-1, reads KAGVTQTPRYLIKTRGQQVTLSCSPISGHRSVSWYQQTPGQGLQFLFEYFSETQRNKGNFPGRFSGRQFSNSRSEMNVSTLELGDSALYLCASSSPYMNTEAFFGQGTRLTVV.

This clone was seen only once. This chain links TRBV6-5 with TRBJ2-2, with TRBD2 as a possible D gene (6 bases). The CDR3 is 14 residues long. Trimming removed 7 bases at V and 4 bases at J, with 13 bases between. The germline gives CDR1 MNHEY, CDR2 SVGAGI. CDR3 sequence: CASMAGTVTGELFF. CDR3 DNA: TGTGCCAGCATGGCCGGGACTGTCACCGGGGAGCTGTTTTTT.

The chain carries TRBV30 and TRBJ2-4; TRBD2 matches at 13 bases. V lost 1 base, J lost 8 bases, and 5 bases stayed unmatched. The CDR3 totals 15 residues. CDR1 and CDR2 from the germline V gene are GTSNPN and SVGIG (reference sequence). The CDR3 loop is CAWSAGLAGLDIQYF. The CDR3 DNA is TGTGCCTGGAGTGCGGGACTAGCGGGATTGGACATTCAGTACTTC.

The V and J genes are TRBV6-1 and TRBJ2-7, with TRBD1 matching over 10 bases. Looked up from germline, CDR1 is MNHNS and CDR2 is SASEGT. The CDR3 runs 15 residues. The trim removed 7 bases at V and 5 bases at J, leaving 11 bases unmatched. Here the CDR3 reads CASKYSGTGENEQYF. The CDR3, as DNA: TGTGCCAGCAAGTACTCTGGGACAGGGGAAAACGAGCAGTACTTC.

This chain uses TRBV7-2 with TRBJ1-3, with TRBD1 matching 9 bases. This CDR3 is 15 amino acids long. Germline CDR1 SGHTA, CDR2 FQGNSA. V trimming: 4 bases; J trimming: 2 bases; junction bases outside the gene matches: 3. For the CDR3, the DNA is TGTGCCAGCAGCTGGCGGGACAGGGCTGGAAACACCATATATTTT. Protein product: CASSWRDRAGNTIYF.